This TCR beta chain was sequenced in a study of OX40 agonist ivuxolimab in advanced cancers. Here immunoSEQ multiplex PCR was the method, and the copy in TCRdb shows in-frame clones only, minus some. The sample has roughly 120,000 clones, more than 80% seen once; the top ten hold around 0.55%. The sample in question was CD4+ or CD8+ T cells sorted from blood, obtained in a trial of the OX40 agonist ivuxolimab. The source is an adult with an advanced solid tumor such as melanoma, head and neck, liver or kidney cancer.

In DNA, the CDR3 is TGTGCCAGCAGCCCCAGGAGTAGCGGGGTCCATGAGCAGTTCTTC. Translated, it gives CASSPRSSGVHEQFF. The V call is TRBV7-8, the J call TRBJ2-1, with TRBD2 matching over 8 bases. The ends lost 5 bases at V and 8 bases at J; junction bases unmatched: 11. CDR1 and CDR2 from the germline V gene are SGHVS and FQNEAQ. The CDR3 spans 15 residues.